This T cell receptor beta chain originates from a study of blood T cell repertoires in COVID-19. How the authors handled the data: Reference gene primer amplification gave estimated nucleated cell counts. TCRdb keeps only in-frame clones here, not all; method: immunoSEQ multiplex PCR. The V and J calls and clone size were taken over from that table, and D and trimming were inferred from the DNA. The sample includes 250,000 or so clones, 90% seen only once; the top ten take 2% to 2.5%. Per the germline V gene, CDR1 is MNHEY and CDR2 is SVGAGI. V dropped 6 bases and J dropped 2 bases, with 10 bases sitting between them. The CDR3 totals 13 residues.

The sequencing input was peripheral blood. The TCR comes from a woman aged 55-70 years with COVID-19, enrolled during active disease. This chain uses TRBV6-5 with TRBJ1-2, with unresolved D. CDR3 protein: CASRRSRNYGYTF. In DNA, the CDR3 is TGTGCCAGCAGGAGGAGTCGGAACTATGGCTACACCTTC.